The 3 T cell receptor beta chains reported below all come from one sample, sequenced in a study of blood T cell repertoires in COVID-19. Using immunoSEQ multiplex PCR, the repertoire was profiled, and TCRdb retains in-frame clones only, with some absent. The sample consists of roughly 200,000 clones, almost 90% of them appearing once. Sequencing was carried out using peripheral blood. Receptors were obtained from a man aged 50 to 60 with acute or convalescent COVID-19.

The rearrangement links TRBV27 to TRBJ2-7, with 8 bases that match TRBD1. V gave up 4 bases and J gave up 3 bases; unmatched junction bases: 5. The V gene's germline CDR1 is MNHEY and CDR2 SMNVEV (reference sequence). The CDR3 spans 14 residues. The CDR3 sequence is CASSSRQGSYEQYF. CDR3 in DNA: TGTGCCAGCAGTTCGCGACAGGGGAGCTACGAGCAGTACTTC.

V usage is TRBV29-1 and J usage is TRBJ1-5; TRBD1 is a possible D gene (6 bases). The CDR3 runs 13 residues. V lost 4 bases to trimming and J lost 2 bases, with 9 bases between them. Looked up from germline, CDR1 is SQVTM and CDR2 is ANQGSEA. This chain's CDR3 is CSVGTARNQPQHF. CDR3 nucleotide sequence: TGCAGCGTTGGGACAGCGCGCAATCAGCCCCAGCATTTT.

The chain couples TRBV9 to TRBJ2-3; 13 positions match TRBD2. From germline, CDR1 is SGDLS and CDR2 YYNGEE. With V trimmed by 1 base and J by 1 base, 6 bases remained unmatched. This CDR3 is built from 18 residues. CDR3 sequence (DNA): TGTGCCAGCAGCGTAACCCACGGACTAGCGGGGGGCACAGATACGCAGTATTTT. Its translation: CASSVTHGLAGGTDTQYF.